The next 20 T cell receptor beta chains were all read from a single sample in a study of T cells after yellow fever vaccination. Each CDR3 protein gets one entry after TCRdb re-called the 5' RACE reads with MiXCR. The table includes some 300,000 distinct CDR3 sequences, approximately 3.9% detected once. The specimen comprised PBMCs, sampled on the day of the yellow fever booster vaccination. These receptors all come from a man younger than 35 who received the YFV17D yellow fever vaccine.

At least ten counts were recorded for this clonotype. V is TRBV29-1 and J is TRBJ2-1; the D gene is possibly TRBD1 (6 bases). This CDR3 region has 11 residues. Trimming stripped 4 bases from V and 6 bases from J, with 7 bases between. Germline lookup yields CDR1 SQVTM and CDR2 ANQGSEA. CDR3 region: CSVGGGNEQFF. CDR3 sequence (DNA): TGCAGCGTTGGAGGGGGCAATGAGCAGTTCTTC.

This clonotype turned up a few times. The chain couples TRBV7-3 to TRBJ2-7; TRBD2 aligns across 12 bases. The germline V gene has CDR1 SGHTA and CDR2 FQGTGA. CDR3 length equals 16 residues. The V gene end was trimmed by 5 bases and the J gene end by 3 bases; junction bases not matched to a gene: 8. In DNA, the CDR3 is TGTGCCAGCAGCGACCAAAGACTAGCGGGGGACTACGAGCAGTACTTC. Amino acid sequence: CASSDQRLAGDYEQYF.

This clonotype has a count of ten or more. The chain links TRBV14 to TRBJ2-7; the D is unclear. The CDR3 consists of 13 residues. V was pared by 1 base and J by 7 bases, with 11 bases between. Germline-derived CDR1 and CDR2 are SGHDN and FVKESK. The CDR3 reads CASSQGAVGEQYF. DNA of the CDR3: TGTGCCAGCAGCCAAGGGGCAGTAGGTGAGCAGTACTTC. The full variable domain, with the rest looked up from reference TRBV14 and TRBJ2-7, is EAGVTQFPSHSVIEKGQTVTLRCDPISGHDNLYWYRRVMGKEIKFLLHFVKESKQDESGMPNNRFLAERTGGTYSTLKVQPAELEDSGVYFCASSQGAVGEQYFGPGTRLTVT.

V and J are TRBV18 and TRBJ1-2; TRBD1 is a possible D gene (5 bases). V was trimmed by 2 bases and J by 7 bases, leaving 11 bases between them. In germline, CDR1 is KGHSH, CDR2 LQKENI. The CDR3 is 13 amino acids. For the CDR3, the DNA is TGTGCCAGCTCACCAAGGGTGCAGGGTGGCTACACCTTC. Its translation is CASSPRVQGGYTF.

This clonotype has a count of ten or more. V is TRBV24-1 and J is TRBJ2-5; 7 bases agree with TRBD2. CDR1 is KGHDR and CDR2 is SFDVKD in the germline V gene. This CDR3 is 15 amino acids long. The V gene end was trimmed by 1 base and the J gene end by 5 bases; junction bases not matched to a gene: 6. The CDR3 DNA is TGTGCCACCAGTGATTTATTGGGGGGGAAGGAGACCCAGTACTTC. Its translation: CATSDLLGGKETQYF.

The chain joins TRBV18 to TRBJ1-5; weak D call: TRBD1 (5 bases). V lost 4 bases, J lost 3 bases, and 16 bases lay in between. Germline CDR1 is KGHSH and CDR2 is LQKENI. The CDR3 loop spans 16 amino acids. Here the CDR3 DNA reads TGTGCCAGCTCACGGCAGGGACCGACCGACAATCAGCCCCAGCATTTT. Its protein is CASSRQGPTDNQPQHF.

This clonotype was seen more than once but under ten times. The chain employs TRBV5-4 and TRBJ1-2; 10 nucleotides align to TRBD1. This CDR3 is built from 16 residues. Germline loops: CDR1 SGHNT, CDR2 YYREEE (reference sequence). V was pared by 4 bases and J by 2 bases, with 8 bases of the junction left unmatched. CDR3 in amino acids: CASSEPGQGINYGYTF. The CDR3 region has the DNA TGTGCCAGCAGCGAACCGGGACAGGGGATAAACTATGGCTACACCTTC.

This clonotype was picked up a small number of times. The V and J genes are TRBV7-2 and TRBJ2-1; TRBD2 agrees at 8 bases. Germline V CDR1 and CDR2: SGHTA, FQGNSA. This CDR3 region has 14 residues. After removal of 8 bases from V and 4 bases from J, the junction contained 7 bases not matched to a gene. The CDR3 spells CASRGGDKYNEQFF. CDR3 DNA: TGTGCCAGCCGGGGGGGGGACAAGTACAATGAGCAGTTCTTC.

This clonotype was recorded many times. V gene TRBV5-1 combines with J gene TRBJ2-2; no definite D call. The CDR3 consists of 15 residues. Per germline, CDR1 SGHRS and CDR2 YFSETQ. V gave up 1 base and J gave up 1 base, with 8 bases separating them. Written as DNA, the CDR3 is TGCGCCAGCAGCTTGTTCGCAGGGAACACCGGGGAGCTGTTTTTT. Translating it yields CASSLFAGNTGELFF.

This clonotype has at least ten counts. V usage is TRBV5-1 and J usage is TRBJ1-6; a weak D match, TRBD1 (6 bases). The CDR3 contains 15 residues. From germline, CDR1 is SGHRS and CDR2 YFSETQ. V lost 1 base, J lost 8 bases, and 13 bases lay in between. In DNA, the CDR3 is TGCGCCAGCAGCTTGAATGCAGGGGCGGATTCACCCCTCCACTTT. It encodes CASSLNAGADSPLHF.

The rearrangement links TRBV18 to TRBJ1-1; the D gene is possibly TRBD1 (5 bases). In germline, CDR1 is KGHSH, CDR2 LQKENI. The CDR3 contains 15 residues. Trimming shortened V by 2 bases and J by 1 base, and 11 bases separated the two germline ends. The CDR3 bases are TGTGCCAGCTCACCAGGTCGGGGGAGGAACACTGAAGCTTTCTTT. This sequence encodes CASSPGRGRNTEAFF.

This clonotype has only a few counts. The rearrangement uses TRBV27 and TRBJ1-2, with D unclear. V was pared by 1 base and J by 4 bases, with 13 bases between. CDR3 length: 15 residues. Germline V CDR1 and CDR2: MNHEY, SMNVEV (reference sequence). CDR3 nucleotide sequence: TGTGCCAGCAGTTTATTATCTTCCAGCCTCTATGGCTACACCTTC. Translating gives CASSLLSSSLYGYTF.

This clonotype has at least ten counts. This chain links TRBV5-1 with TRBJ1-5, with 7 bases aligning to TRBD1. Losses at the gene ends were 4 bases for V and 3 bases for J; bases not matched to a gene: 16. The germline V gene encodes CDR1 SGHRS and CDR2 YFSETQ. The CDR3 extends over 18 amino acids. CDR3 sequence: CASSPGNLGGIDNQPQHF. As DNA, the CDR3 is TGCGCCAGCAGCCCGGGGAACCTAGGGGGCATTGACAATCAGCCCCAGCATTTT.

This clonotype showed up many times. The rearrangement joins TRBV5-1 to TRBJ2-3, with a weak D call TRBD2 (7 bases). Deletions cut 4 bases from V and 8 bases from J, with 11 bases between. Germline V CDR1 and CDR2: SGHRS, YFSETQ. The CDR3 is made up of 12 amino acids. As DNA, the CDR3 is TGCGCCAGCAGCGGGGGGGCCGGTACGCAGTATTTT. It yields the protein CASSGGAGTQYF.

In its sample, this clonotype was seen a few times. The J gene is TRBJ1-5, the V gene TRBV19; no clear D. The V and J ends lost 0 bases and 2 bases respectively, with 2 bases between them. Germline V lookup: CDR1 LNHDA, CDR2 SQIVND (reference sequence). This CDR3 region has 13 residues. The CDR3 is CASSIEGNQPQHF. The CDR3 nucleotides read TGTGCCAGTAGTATAGAGGGCAATCAGCCCCAGCATTTT.

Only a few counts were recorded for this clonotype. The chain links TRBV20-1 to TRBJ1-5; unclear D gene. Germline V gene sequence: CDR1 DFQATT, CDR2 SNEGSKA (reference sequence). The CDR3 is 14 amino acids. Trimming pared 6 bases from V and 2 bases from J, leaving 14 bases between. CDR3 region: CSAPVPLGNQPQHF. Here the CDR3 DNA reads TGCAGTGCCCCGGTTCCTTTGGGCAATCAGCCCCAGCATTTT.

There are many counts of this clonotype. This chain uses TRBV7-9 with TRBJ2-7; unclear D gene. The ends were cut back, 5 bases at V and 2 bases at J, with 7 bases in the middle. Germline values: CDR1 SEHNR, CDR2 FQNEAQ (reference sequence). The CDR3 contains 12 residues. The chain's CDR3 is CASSPTPYEQYF. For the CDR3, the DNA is TGTGCCAGCAGCCCCACACCCTACGAGCAGTACTTC.

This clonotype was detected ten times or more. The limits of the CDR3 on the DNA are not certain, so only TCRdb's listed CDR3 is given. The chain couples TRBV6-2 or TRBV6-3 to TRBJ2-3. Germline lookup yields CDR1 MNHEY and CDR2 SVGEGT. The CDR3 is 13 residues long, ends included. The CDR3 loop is CASSSSFTDTQYF.

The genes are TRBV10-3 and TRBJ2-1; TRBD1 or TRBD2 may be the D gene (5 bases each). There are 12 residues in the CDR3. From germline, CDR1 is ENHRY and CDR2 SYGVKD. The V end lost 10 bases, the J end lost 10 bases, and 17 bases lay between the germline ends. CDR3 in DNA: TGTGCCACTGGGGCCGGAGGAAGGGAGCAGTTCTTC. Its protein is CATGAGGREQFF.

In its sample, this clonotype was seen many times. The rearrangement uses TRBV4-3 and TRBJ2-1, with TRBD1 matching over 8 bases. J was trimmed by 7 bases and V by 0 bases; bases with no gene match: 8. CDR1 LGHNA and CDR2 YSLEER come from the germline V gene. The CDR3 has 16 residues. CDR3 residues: CASSQDYRGNWNEQFF. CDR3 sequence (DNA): TGCGCCAGCAGCCAAGACTACAGGGGGAACTGGAATGAGCAGTTCTTC.